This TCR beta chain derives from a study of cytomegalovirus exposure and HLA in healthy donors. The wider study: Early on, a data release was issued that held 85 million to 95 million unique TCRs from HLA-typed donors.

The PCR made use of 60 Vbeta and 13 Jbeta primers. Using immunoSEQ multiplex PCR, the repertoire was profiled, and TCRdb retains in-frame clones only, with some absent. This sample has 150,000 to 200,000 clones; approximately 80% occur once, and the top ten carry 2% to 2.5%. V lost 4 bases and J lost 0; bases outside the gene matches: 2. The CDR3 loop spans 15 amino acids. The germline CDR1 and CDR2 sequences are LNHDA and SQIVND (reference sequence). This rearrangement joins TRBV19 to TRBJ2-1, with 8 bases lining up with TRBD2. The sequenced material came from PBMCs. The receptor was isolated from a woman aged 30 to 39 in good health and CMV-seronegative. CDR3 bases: TGTGCCAGTAGTAGAAGCGGGAGCTCCTACAATGAGCAGTTCTTC. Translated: CASSRSGSSYNEQFF. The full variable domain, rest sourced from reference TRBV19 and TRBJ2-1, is DGGITQSPKYLFRKEGQNVTLSCEQNLNHDAMYWYRQDPGQGLRLIYYSQIVNDFQKGDIAEGYSVSREKKESFPLTVTSAQKNPTAFYLCASSRSGSSYNEQFFGPGTRLTVL.